This TCR beta chain was profiled in a study of T cells in Graves' hyperthyroidism and ophthalmopathy. Study-level findings and limits: Progression to ophthalmopathy was predicted a median of approximately 6.4 months early. A 13 V-J model separated ophthalmopathy from stable hyperthyroidism. Most clonotypes expanded in thyroid above 0.001 were likewise present in blood.

Amplification of TCR beta CDR3 regions used RNA as the template. The HTBI primer set drove a first-round RT-PCR of the TCR CDR3. TCRdb reprocessed the multiplex PCR reads via MiXCR and lists one record per CDR3 protein. The sample has some 50,000 distinct CDR3 sequences; roughly 50% are singletons. V gave up 0 bases and J gave up 1 base, with 8 bases separating them. Looked up from germline, CDR1 is SGHRS and CDR2 is YFSETQ. The CDR3 loop spans 14 amino acids. Exclusion criteria comprised uncontrolled infection, other autoimmune disease, pregnancy or lactation. This clonotype was counted at least ten times. What it binds is unknown.

The sequence was obtained from a woman aged 45-59 years with Graves' ophthalmopathy. The sequencing input was blood. The chain carries TRBV5-1 and TRBJ2-7; D not certain. CDR3 DNA sequence: TGCGCCAGCAGCTTGGGACCAGCTTCCTACGAGCAGTACTTC. It yields the protein CASSLGPASYEQYF. Combining the CDR3 with reference TRBV5-1 and TRBJ2-7 gives the whole variable domain KAGVTQTPRYLIKTRGQQVTLSCSPISGHRSVSWYQQTPGQGLQFLFEYFSETQRNKGNFPGRFSGRQFSNSRSEMNVSTLELGDSALYLCASSLGPASYEQYFGPGTRLTVT.